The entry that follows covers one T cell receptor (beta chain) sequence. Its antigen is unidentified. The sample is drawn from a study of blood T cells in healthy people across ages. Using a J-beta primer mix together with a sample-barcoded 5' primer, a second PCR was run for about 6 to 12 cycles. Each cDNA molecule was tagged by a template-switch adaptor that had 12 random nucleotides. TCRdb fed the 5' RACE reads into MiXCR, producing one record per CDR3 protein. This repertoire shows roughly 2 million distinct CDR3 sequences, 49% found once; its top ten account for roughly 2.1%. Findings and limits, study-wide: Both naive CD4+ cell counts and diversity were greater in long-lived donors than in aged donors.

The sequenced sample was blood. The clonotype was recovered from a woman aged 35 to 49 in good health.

DNA of the CDR3: TGTGCCAGCAGTTTCGGGGACCGGGACAGGGGCTACACCTTC. The encoded protein is CASSFGDRDRGYTF. This chain connects TRBV27 to TRBJ1-2, with TRBD1 matching over 8 bases. This CDR3 comprises 14 residues. Germline V lookup: CDR1 MNHEY, CDR2 SMNVEV (reference sequence). The junction had 8 bases not matched to a gene; V was cut back by 3 bases and J by 8 bases.